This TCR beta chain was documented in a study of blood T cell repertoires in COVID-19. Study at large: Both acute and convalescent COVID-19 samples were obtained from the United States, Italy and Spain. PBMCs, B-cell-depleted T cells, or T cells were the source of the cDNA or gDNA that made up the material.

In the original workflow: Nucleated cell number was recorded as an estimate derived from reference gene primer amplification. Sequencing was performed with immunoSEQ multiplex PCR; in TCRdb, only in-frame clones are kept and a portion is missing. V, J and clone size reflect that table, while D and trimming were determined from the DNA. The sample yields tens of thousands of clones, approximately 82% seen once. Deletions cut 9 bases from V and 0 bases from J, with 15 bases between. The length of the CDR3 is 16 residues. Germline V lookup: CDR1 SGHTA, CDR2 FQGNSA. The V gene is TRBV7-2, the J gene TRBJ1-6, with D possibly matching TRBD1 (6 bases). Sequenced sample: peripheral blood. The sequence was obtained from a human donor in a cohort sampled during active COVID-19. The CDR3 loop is CASSRGGSSYNSPLHF. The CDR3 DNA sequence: TGTGCCAGTTCCCGAGGGGGAAGCTCCTATAATTCACCCCTCCACTTT.